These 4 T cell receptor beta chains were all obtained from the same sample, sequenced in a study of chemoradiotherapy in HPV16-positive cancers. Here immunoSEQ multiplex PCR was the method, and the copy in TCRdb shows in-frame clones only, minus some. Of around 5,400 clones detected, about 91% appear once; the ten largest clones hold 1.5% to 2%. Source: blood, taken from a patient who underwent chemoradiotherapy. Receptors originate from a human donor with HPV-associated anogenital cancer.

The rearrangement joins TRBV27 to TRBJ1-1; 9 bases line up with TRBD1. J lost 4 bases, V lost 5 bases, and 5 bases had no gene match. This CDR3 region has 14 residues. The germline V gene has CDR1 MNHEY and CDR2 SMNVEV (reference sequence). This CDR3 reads CASSRQGESTEAFF. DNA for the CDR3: TGTGCCAGCAGTAGACAGGGGGAGAGCACTGAAGCTTTCTTT.

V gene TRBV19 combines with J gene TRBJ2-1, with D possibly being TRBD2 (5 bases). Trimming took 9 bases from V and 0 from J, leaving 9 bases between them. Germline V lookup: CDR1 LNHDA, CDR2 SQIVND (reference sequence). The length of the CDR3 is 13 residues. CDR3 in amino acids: CASSGSSYNEQFF. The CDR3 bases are TGTGCCAGCTCGGGGAGCTCCTACAATGAGCAGTTCTTC.

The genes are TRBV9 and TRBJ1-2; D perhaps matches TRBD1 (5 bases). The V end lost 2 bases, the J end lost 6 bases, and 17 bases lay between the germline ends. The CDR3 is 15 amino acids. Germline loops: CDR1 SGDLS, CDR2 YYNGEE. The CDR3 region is CASSVDPTSGDGYTF. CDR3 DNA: TGTGCCAGCAGCGTGGACCCAACATCGGGGGATGGCTACACCTTC. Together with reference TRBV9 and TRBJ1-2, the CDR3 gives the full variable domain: DSGVTQTPKHLITATGQRVTLRCSPRSGDLSVYWYQQSLDQGLQFLIQYYNGEERAKGNILERFSAQQFPDLHSELNLSSLELGDSALYFCASSVDPTSGDGYTFGSGTRLTVV.

CDR3 loop: CASSLDRTTYEQYF. CDR3 nucleotides: TGTGCCAGCAGCTTGGACAGGACGACCTACGAGCAGTACTTC. The rearrangement uses TRBV7-6 and TRBJ2-7, with TRBD1 matching over 7 bases. CDR1 is SGHVS, CDR2 FNYEAQ, per germline. The CDR3 has 14 amino acids. V gave up 3 bases and J gave up 2 bases; unmatched junction bases: 4.